This T cell receptor beta chain is from a study of blood T cell repertoires in COVID-19. The wider study: Specimens from acute and convalescent COVID-19 originated in the United States, Italy and Spain.

Looked up from germline, CDR1 is MNHEY and CDR2 is SMNVEV (reference sequence). The ends lost 10 bases at V and 3 bases at J; junction bases unmatched: 12. CDR3 length equals 15 residues. Repertoires were generated with immunoSEQ multiplex PCR, while TCRdb's copy carries only in-frame clones and drops some. The profile shows 180,000 or so clones, around 85% of them singletons. This TCR was recovered from a man aged 45-60 years who had recovered from COVID-19. Source material: peripheral blood. The chain employs TRBV27 and TRBJ2-7; 10 nucleotides agree with TRBD2. Written as DNA, the CDR3 is TGTGCCACCAAAACCCGGACTAGCGGCCTCTACGAGCAGTACTTC. Amino acids: CATKTRTSGLYEQYF.